A single T cell receptor (beta chain) is shown here with its context. As yet, its antigen is unknown. The sample originates from a study of cytomegalovirus exposure and HLA in healthy donors. Study details: In a later analysis, it was reported that the 120 or so validation repertoires had been produced on the same platform as the 550 to 850 repertoires belonging to the first cohort. Study-wide results and limits: The study recorded 160 or so TCR beta chains that were cytomegalovirus-associated.

Separation from the roughly 670-subject first cohort characterized the roughly 110-subject validation cohort, to which the donors belonged. Method: immunoSEQ multiplex PCR; TCRdb's copy keeps in-frame clones and lacks some. The sample includes more than 60,000 clones, 85% to 90% seen only once; the top ten take 1.7%. The sequence came from a woman aged 18-30 years in good health and CMV-seronegative. Specimen: PBMCs.

The CDR3: CASSLEAGGLGELFF. DNA of the CDR3: TGTGCCAGCAGCTTAGAAGCGGGGGGGCTTGGGGAGCTGTTTTTT. V usage is TRBV7-2 and J usage is TRBJ2-2, with 10 bases identical to TRBD2. The germline V gene has CDR1 SGHTA and CDR2 FQGNSA. The junction had 4 bases not matched to a gene; V was cut back by 1 base and J by 8 bases. This CDR3 is 15 amino acids long.